The 28 T cell receptor beta chains reported below all come from one sample, sequenced in a study of monozygotic twins with inflammatory bowel disease. From the 5' RACE reads, TCRdb lists one entry per CDR3 protein and no DNA. In total, the table holds hundreds of thousands of distinct CDR3 sequences. The sequenced material came from blood. These receptors all stem from a human donor with ulcerative colitis or Crohn's disease, or a healthy co-twin of an affected twin (not recorded which).

The chain has TRBV25-1 and TRBJ1-6; TCRdb designates TRBD1, a call that cannot be tested without DNA. This CDR3 region has 16 residues. Germline V gene lookup returns CDR1 MGHDK and CDR2 SYGVNS. CDR3 amino acids: CASSGDRSSYNSPLHF.

The chain is built from TRBV6-5 and TRBJ1-5. Per germline, CDR1 MNHEY and CDR2 SVGAGI. The CDR3 sequence is 13 residues long. This CDR3 reads CASRRGSNQPQHF.

The chain employs TRBV10-3 and TRBJ2-1; without DNA, the TCRdb call of TRBD2 cannot be checked. CDR1 and CDR2 from the germline V gene are ENHRY and SYGVKD. The CDR3 sequence is 13 residues long. The chain's CDR3 is CAIRLAGENEQFF.

The genes are TRBV5-1 and TRBJ1-1. The CDR3 spans 16 residues. Germline assignment: CDR1 SGHRS and CDR2 YFSETQ. The CDR3 loop reads CASSSTLGGGNTEAFF. The full variable domain, its missing parts supplied by reference TRBV5-1 and TRBJ1-1, is KAGVTQTPRYLIKTRGQQVTLSCSPISGHRSVSWYQQTPGQGLQFLFEYFSETQRNKGNFPGRFSGRQFSNSRSEMNVSTLELGDSALYLCASSSTLGGGNTEAFFGQGTRLTVV.

The rearrangement uses TRBV20-1 and TRBJ2-2; TCRdb names TRBD2, which stays unverified in the absence of DNA. The CDR3 loop spans 18 amino acids. Germline CDR1 and CDR2: DFQATT and SNEGSKA (reference sequence). The CDR3 spells CSSRKGTSGRANTGELFF.

The rearrangement joins TRBV9 to TRBJ2-1; TCRdb selects TRBD2, and the lack of DNA leaves this call unchecked. CDR3 length: 15 amino acids. CDR1 SGDLS and CDR2 YYNGEE come from the germline V gene. The chain's CDR3 is CASTKGLAGSNEQFF.

The V gene is TRBV4-2, the J gene TRBJ2-2. The V gene's germline CDR1 is LGHNA and CDR2 YNFKEQ. The CDR3 contains 15 residues. The CDR3 reads CASSQGLRNTGELFF.

The V call is TRBV4-1, the J call TRBJ1-6; as DNA is missing, the TRBD1 call by TCRdb cannot be tested. The CDR3 runs 20 residues. Germline loops: CDR1 MGHRA, CDR2 YSYEKL. CDR3 in amino acids: CASSQGVQGRTGRWDSPLHF.

The genes are TRBV30 and TRBJ2-5; without DNA, the TCRdb call of TRBD2 cannot be checked. Per germline, CDR1 GTSNPN and CDR2 SVGIG (reference sequence). CDR3 length: 15 amino acids. The CDR3 sequence: CAWNLAGGIQETQYF.

The chain carries TRBV6-2 or TRBV6-3 and TRBJ2-1; TCRdb reports TRBD2, a call that lacks DNA to check it against. This CDR3 has 19 residues. CDR1 and CDR2 (germline): MNHEY, SVGEGT. The CDR3 loop is CASSYSRLAGGGSYNEQFF.

This chain connects TRBV18 to TRBJ2-1; TCRdb selects TRBD1, and the lack of DNA leaves this call unchecked. CDR1 is KGHSH, CDR2 LQKENI, per germline. This CDR3 region has 16 residues. This CDR3 is CASSPPDRGNIHEQFF.

The genes are TRBV29-1 and TRBJ2-1; TCRdb lists TRBD2, though no DNA is available to test this call. Germline lookup yields CDR1 SQVTM and CDR2 ANQGSEA. The CDR3 loop spans 15 amino acids. The CDR3 here is CSGRKGTSGNGVEFF.

The chain is built from TRBV23-1 and TRBJ2-7; TCRdb selects TRBD1, and the lack of DNA leaves this call unchecked. TRBV23-1 is given ORF status, its function remaining uncertain. This CDR3 spans 14 amino acids. The CDR3 loop reads CASSHRTGSYEQYF.

The chain has TRBV7-2 and TRBJ2-2; TCRdb's assignment of TRBD2 cannot be checked, as there is no DNA. Looked up from germline, CDR1 is SGHTA and CDR2 is FQGNSA. The CDR3 contains 16 residues. The CDR3 is CASSPGLAGGGGELFF.

This rearrangement joins TRBV5-1 to TRBJ2-1; TCRdb designates TRBD2, a call that cannot be tested without DNA. The germline CDR1 and CDR2 sequences are SGHRS and YFSETQ. The CDR3 sequence is 16 residues long. The CDR3 spells CASSSTSGPSYNEQFF.

The rearrangement links TRBV3-1 to TRBJ2-3. This CDR3 has 13 amino acids. CDR1 is LGHDT and CDR2 is YNNKEL in the germline V gene (reference sequence). The CDR3 reads CASSQNPTDTQYF.

This chain joins TRBV6-1 and TRBJ1-5; TCRdb picks TRBD1, but there is no DNA to check that call. Germline CDR1 MNHNS, CDR2 SASEGT. This CDR3 region has 15 residues. CDR3 in amino acids: CASSPTRVSNQPQHF.

This sequence joins TRBV3-1 and TRBJ2-7. This CDR3 spans 14 amino acids. Germline V gene sequence: CDR1 LGHDT, CDR2 YNNKEL (reference sequence). CDR3 protein: CASSQVPDSYEQYF.

J is TRBJ1-2 and V is TRBV3-1; TCRdb picks TRBD1, but there is no DNA to check that call. Germline V gene data show CDR1 as LGHDT and CDR2 as YNNKEL (reference sequence). CDR3 length equals 15 residues. Here the CDR3 reads CASSQGGQLGYGYTF.

This chain joins TRBV4-2 and TRBJ2-5; the D call of TRBD2 rests on TCRdb alone, since no DNA is present to check it. Germline-derived CDR1 and CDR2 are LGHNA and YNFKEQ. The CDR3 is made up of 15 amino acids. CDR3 amino acids: CASSLTVLPQETQYF.

The V gene is TRBV12-3 or TRBV12-4, the J gene TRBJ2-1; TCRdb calls TRBD2, which cannot be checked without DNA. The CDR3 loop spans 16 amino acids. CDR3 region: CASSLYAGLAGYEQFF.

The V call is TRBV7-3, the J call TRBJ2-6. Germline CDR1 and CDR2: SGHTA and FQGTGA. This CDR3 spans 15 amino acids. The CDR3 sequence is CASSLRLSGANVLTF.

The CDR3 spells CASSRVGGPPNTGELFF. The chain carries TRBV5-1 and TRBJ2-2; TCRdb calls TRBD2, which cannot be checked without DNA. The CDR3 has 17 amino acids. Germline V CDR1 and CDR2: SGHRS, YFSETQ. The full variable domain, completed using reference TRBV5-1 and TRBJ2-2, is KAGVTQTPRYLIKTRGQQVTLSCSPISGHRSVSWYQQTPGQGLQFLFEYFSETQRNKGNFPGRFSGRQFSNSRSEMNVSTLELGDSALYLCASSRVGGPPNTGELFFGEGSRLTVL.

CDR3 in amino acids: CASSELSNEQFF. The chain has TRBV25-1 and TRBJ2-1. Germline CDR1 is MGHDK and CDR2 is SYGVNS. CDR3 size: 12 residues.

The chain joins TRBV10-3 to TRBJ2-1. In germline, CDR1 is ENHRY, CDR2 SYGVKD. CDR3 length: 14 amino acids. CDR3 region: CAIGAGAFDNEQFF.

The rearrangement links TRBV7-8 to TRBJ2-5; TCRdb proposes TRBD1, but this gene call is untestable without DNA. CDR3 length equals 18 residues. Germline V gene lookup returns CDR1 SGHVS and CDR2 FQNEAQ. CDR3 residues: CASSFGWGGSGLGETQYF.

The V gene is TRBV7-2, the J gene TRBJ2-5; there is no DNA to check the TCRdb D call of TRBD2. Germline assignment: CDR1 SGHTA and CDR2 FQGNSA. CDR3 length: 15 residues. The CDR3 sequence is CASSFRLAVGETQYF.

The CDR3: CASSPVRGQGNQPQHF. The V gene is TRBV18, the J gene TRBJ1-5; the TCRdb D gene call, TRBD1, has no DNA to confirm it. The CDR3 is 16 residues long. CDR1 and CDR2 (germline): KGHSH, LQKENI. Variable domain in full (rest from reference TRBV18 and TRBJ1-5): NAGVMQNPRHLVRRRGQEARLRCSPMKGHSHVYWYRQLPEEGLKFMVYLQKENIIDESGMPKERFSAEFPKEGPSILRIQQVVRGDSAAYFCASSPVRGQGNQPQHFGDGTRLSIL.